This TCR beta chain was found in a study of cytomegalovirus exposure and HLA in healthy donors. The primer mix had 60 Vbeta and 13 Jbeta primers. Clones were sequenced by immunoSEQ multiplex PCR, and TCRdb holds only the in-frame ones, with some missing. The sample lists 150,000 to 190,000 clones, roughly four fifths occurring once. Germline V lookup: CDR1 WNHNN, CDR2 SYGVQD (reference sequence). The ends were cut back, 8 bases at V and 6 bases at J, with 15 bases in the middle. The CDR3 sequence is 13 residues long. This clone was detected a few times. This receptor was obtained from a young man in good health and CMV-seronegative. Sequencing was done on a sample of PBMCs. This chain connects TRBV10-1 to TRBJ2-3; D ambiguous. As DNA, the CDR3 is TGCGCCAGCGTTGAGCGTCTTGGGGATACGCAGTATTTT. Its translation: CASVERLGDTQYF.